This T cell receptor (beta chain) was sequenced during a study of CD8 T cells in Susac syndrome. Random hexamers served to reverse transcribe roughly 0.5 to 1 ug RNA. With immunoSEQ multiplex PCR, TCR beta CDR3 was amplified across 54 Vbeta and 13 Jbeta. One entry per CDR3 protein results from TCRdb running MiXCR on the immunoSEQ multiplex PCR reads. Of under 350,000 distinct CDR3 sequences in the sample, about 90% were seen once. J gave up 6 bases and V 5 bases, and 12 bases lay outside the gene matches. Germline V gene lookup returns CDR1 SGHAT and CDR2 FQNNGV. This CDR3 is built from 15 residues. Sequencing targeted TCR beta in blood CD8+ and CD4+ T cells.

The chain has TRBV11-2 and TRBJ1-2; 7 bases line up with TRBD1. The sample taken for sequencing was CD4+ T cells from PBMCs. The receptor's source is a human donor with multiple sclerosis. As DNA, the CDR3 is TGTGCCAGCAGCCGTGAAGGCCGGCAGGGGGATGGCTACACCTTC. It is translated as CASSREGRQGDGYTF.